The next 7 T cell receptor beta chains were all read from a single sample in a study of blood T cell repertoires in COVID-19. Assay used: immunoSEQ multiplex PCR; TCRdb lists only in-frame clones, some missing. The repertoire holds 100,000 to 150,000 clones, almost 70% seen once, with over 1.5% in the top ten. Specimen: peripheral blood. Receptor source: a woman in her 70s with acute or convalescent COVID-19.

This chain joins TRBV19 and TRBJ2-3; possible D gene TRBD2, 5 bases. Trimming took off 4 bases at V and 3 bases at J, with 14 bases between the two ends. CDR1 is LNHDA and CDR2 is SQIVND in the germline V gene (reference sequence). The CDR3 is 15 amino acids. The CDR3 nucleotides are TGTGCCAGTAGTAATCTGGGAGAAGTTACAGATACGCAGTATTTT. Protein sequence: CASSNLGEVTDTQYF.

This clone was detected ten times or more. The chain employs TRBV5-1 and TRBJ1-1, with 7 bases lining up with TRBD1. Germline V CDR1 and CDR2: SGHRS, YFSETQ. Losses at the gene ends were 5 bases for V and 2 bases for J; bases not matched to a gene: 9. The CDR3 runs to 15 residues. The CDR3 coding sequence is TGCGCCAGCAGTTGGACGGGACAGTCTAACACTGAAGCTTTCTTT. This translates into CASSWTGQSNTEAFF.

J is TRBJ2-1 and V is TRBV29-1, with TRBD2 matching over 9 bases. The CDR3 contains 13 residues. V lost 2 bases and J lost 6; bases outside the gene matches: 2. Germline-derived CDR1 and CDR2 are SQVTM and ANQGSEA. The CDR3 bases are TGCAGCGTTGAACGGCGGGAGGGCAATGAGCAGTTCTTC. Translation: CSVERREGNEQFF.

In DNA, the CDR3 is TGTGCCAGCAGCTTGCAACTAGCGTCCGGGGAGCTGTTTTTT. As protein: CASSLQLASGELFF. The rearrangement links TRBV5-5 to TRBJ2-2, with 7 bases that match TRBD2. From germline, CDR1 is SGHKS and CDR2 YYEKEE (reference sequence). V lost 1 base and J lost 6; bases outside the gene matches: 3. CDR3 length: 14 residues.

V gene TRBV19 combines with J gene TRBJ1-2, with 8 bases fitting TRBD1. The CDR3 loop spans 14 amino acids. The germline CDR1 and CDR2 sequences are LNHDA and SQIVND (reference sequence). The trim removed 7 bases at V and 3 bases at J, leaving 7 bases unmatched. CDR3 nucleotides: TGTGCCAGTAAGGGGCAACAGGGGGACTATGGCTACACCTTC. This codes for CASKGQQGDYGYTF. Together with reference TRBV19 and TRBJ1-2, the CDR3 gives the full variable domain: DGGITQSPKYLFRKEGQNVTLSCEQNLNHDAMYWYRQDPGQGLRLIYYSQIVNDFQKGDIAEGYSVSREKKESFPLTVTSAQKNPTAFYLCASKGQQGDYGYTFGSGTRLTVV.

The chain couples TRBV19 to TRBJ2-3, with TRBD2 identical over 7 bases. Per germline, CDR1 LNHDA and CDR2 SQIVND (reference sequence). The CDR3 is made up of 14 amino acids. V was clipped by 1 base and J by 5 bases; unmatched bases: 3. The chain's CDR3 is CASSIGGGRDTQYF. The CDR3 DNA reads TGTGCCAGTAGTATAGGGGGGGGAAGAGATACGCAGTATTTT.

This clone was detected a few times. This chain links TRBV7-2 with TRBJ2-3; 11 bases agree with TRBD2. There are 17 residues in the CDR3. Per germline, CDR1 SGHTA and CDR2 FQGNSA. Trimming took 5 bases from V and 6 from J; bases not matched to a gene: 13. This CDR3 is CASSVRLAGGLRDTQYF. CDR3 coding DNA: TGTGCCAGCAGCGTCCGGCTAGCGGGGGGATTGCGGGATACGCAGTATTTT.